This T cell receptor (beta chain) was captured by sequencing in a study of blood T cells in healthy people across ages. The wider study: Template switching captured about one barcoded beta molecule per two T cells.

A second about 7 to 11 cycle PCR used barcoded and J-beta primers. Each cDNA molecule was tagged by a template-switch adaptor that had 12 random nucleotides. One entry per CDR3 protein results from TCRdb running MiXCR on the 5' RACE reads. The profile shows about a million distinct CDR3 sequences, 35% to 40% of them singletons. V trimming: 4 bases; J trimming: 7 bases; junction bases outside the gene matches: 21. Germline CDR1 is LGHNA and CDR2 is YSLEER. The CDR3 is made up of 19 amino acids. This TCR derives from a man between 18 and 35 years old in good health. V gene TRBV4-3 combines with J gene TRBJ2-3; 9 bases fit TRBD2. Specimen: blood. The CDR3 protein is CASSPEPIGTSILAHTQYF. The CDR3 bases are TGCGCCAGCAGCCCGGAACCCATTGGGACTAGCATTCTTGCGCATACGCAGTATTTT.